One and the same sample provided the 17 T cell receptor beta chains below, sequenced in a study of shared clonotypes between healthy human individuals. CD45RO-negative, CCR7-selected cells formed the naive CD8 fraction, which excluded terminally differentiated effector memory CD45RA+ cells. The table came from immunoSEQ multiplex PCR; TCRdb's copy has only in-frame clones and leaves some out. This sample has some 2.1 million clones, with 85% to 95% found just once. What was sequenced was naive CD8+ T cells from PBMCs. All receptors derive from a man between 18 and 35 years old in good health. Some clones in this sample may be carry-over from other donors' samples.

V and J are TRBV5-6 and TRBJ2-7, with D uncertain. CDR3 size: 14 residues. Trimming cost V 0 bases and J 3 bases, with 10 bases left between them. From germline, CDR1 is SGHDT and CDR2 YYEEEE. The CDR3 reads CASSLGLAHYEQYF. DNA for the CDR3: TGTGCCAGCAGCTTGGGACTGGCTCACTACGAGCAGTACTTC.

The chain employs TRBV2 and TRBJ2-3, with D unresolved. The germline V gene encodes CDR1 SNHLY and CDR2 FYNNEI. Trimming pared 5 bases from V and 0 bases from J, leaving 21 bases between. This CDR3 has 18 residues. The DNA for the CDR3 is TGTGCCAGCAGTTGGCGGCCTGGCCGGTTGGATAGCACAGATACGCAGTATTTT. Translated, it gives CASSWRPGRLDSTDTQYF.

Only one count was recorded for this clone. J is TRBJ2-5 and V is TRBV27; 9 nucleotides agree with TRBD1. V lost 2 bases, J lost 5 bases, and 6 bases stayed unmatched. The germline gives CDR1 MNHEY, CDR2 SMNVEV (reference sequence). The CDR3 has 15 residues. The CDR3, as DNA: TGTGCCAGCAGTTTAAGGGACAGGGTTGGGGAGACCCAGTACTTC. This gives the protein CASSLRDRVGETQYF.

The J gene is TRBJ1-1, the V gene TRBV7-6, with D possibly matching TRBD1 (6 bases). The CDR3 covers 17 residues. Germline V CDR1 and CDR2: SGHVS, FNYEAQ. The germline V and J ends were trimmed by 1 base and 6 bases, with 21 bases remaining between them. The CDR3 DNA is TGTGCCAGCAGCTTAGATCCCCAGAAGAGCGGACAGCCTGAAGCTTTCTTT. It specifies CASSLDPQKSGQPEAFF.

The rearrangement links TRBV5-1 to TRBJ2-7; D unclear. V was trimmed by 6 bases and J by 6 bases, leaving 25 bases between them. CDR1 and CDR2 (germline): SGHRS, YFSETQ. This CDR3 has 16 residues. CDR3 residues: CASTTTGPALPGEQYF. The CDR3 DNA sequence: TGCGCCAGCACTACTACGGGCCCCGCTCTCCCGGGCGAGCAGTACTTC.

The rearrangement links TRBV2 to TRBJ2-3, with D unclear. CDR3 length equals 15 residues. V shed 3 bases and J shed 1 base, with 11 bases lying between them. Germline V gene lookup returns CDR1 SNHLY and CDR2 FYNNEI. Here the CDR3 reads CASSEPSFGTDTQYF. The DNA for the CDR3 is TGTGCCAGCAGTGAGCCCAGCTTTGGCACAGATACGCAGTATTTT.

A word on this clone: Other DNA sequences from this sample encode an identical CDR3 as well. This chain links TRBV27 with TRBJ2-7; TRBD1 agrees at 7 bases. Germline loops: CDR1 MNHEY, CDR2 SMNVEV (reference sequence). The CDR3 runs to 14 residues. After removal of 3 bases from V and 4 bases from J, the junction contained 6 bases not matched to a gene. The CDR3 reads CASSFRGGGYEQYF. CDR3 bases: TGTGCCAGCAGTTTTCGAGGGGGCGGTTACGAGCAGTACTTC.

This sequence joins TRBV29-1 and TRBJ2-7; the D is unclear. Germline V lookup: CDR1 SQVTM, CDR2 ANQGSEA. V lost 7 bases and J lost 1, with 20 bases in between. The CDR3 runs to 15 residues. CDR3 nucleotide sequence: TGCAGCGCCTCGGCTTCATTTGCCGCGTCCTACGAGCAGTACTTC. The encoded protein is CSASASFAASYEQYF.

CDR3 DNA sequence: TGTGCCAGCAGTTCCCGGGCCGGGGGCACGTACGAGCAGTACTTC. This encodes CASSSRAGGTYEQYF. The chain uses TRBV11-2 and TRBJ2-7; the D call may be TRBD1 or TRBD2 (6 bases each). Germline V gene data show CDR1 as SGHAT and CDR2 as FQNNGV. With 6 bases removed from V and 4 bases from J, the gap between germline ends came to 19 bases. This CDR3 contains 15 residues. Filled out from reference TRBV11-2 and TRBJ2-7, the complete variable domain reads EAGVAQSPRYKIIEKRQSVAFWCNPISGHATLYWYQQILGQGPKLLIQFQNNGVVDDSQLPKDRFSAERLKGVDSTLKIQPAKLEDSAVYLCASSSRAGGTYEQYFGPGTRLTVT.

CDR3 residues: CASSFRGFLAALYNEQFF. Here the CDR3 DNA reads TGTGCCAGCAGTTTTCGGGGCTTTCTAGCGGCTCTCTACAATGAGCAGTTCTTC. The chain employs TRBV27 and TRBJ2-1, with TRBD2 matching 7 bases. Trimming cost V 3 bases and J 3 bases; bases outside gene matches: 14. Germline CDR1 is MNHEY and CDR2 is SMNVEV (reference sequence). The CDR3 is made up of 18 amino acids.

V is TRBV1 and J is TRBJ1-1. TRBV1 is tagged as a pseudogene. The CDR3 has 16 amino acids. CDR3 amino acids: CTSSPSIGPGKTEAFF. The CDR3 DNA sequence: TGCACCAGCAGCCCAAGTATAGGGCCCGGGAAAACTGAAGCTTTCTTT.

The genes are TRBV7-9 and TRBJ2-2; the D is unclear. The V and J ends lost 3 bases and 5 bases respectively, with 4 bases between them. CDR3 length: 12 amino acids. Germline V gives CDR1 SEHNR, CDR2 FQNEAQ (reference sequence). The CDR3 reads CASSFRTGELFF. Here the CDR3 DNA reads TGTGCCAGCAGCTTTCGGACCGGGGAGCTGTTTTTT.

V and J are TRBV11-2 and TRBJ1-5, with D possibly matching TRBD1 (6 bases). In germline, CDR1 is SGHAT, CDR2 FQNNGV. V was trimmed by 2 bases and J by 3 bases, leaving 8 bases between them. The CDR3 covers 14 residues. The CDR3 bases are TGTGCCAGCAGCTTAACAGGGTACAATCAGCCCCAGCATTTT. Its protein is CASSLTGYNQPQHF.

J is TRBJ2-7 and V is TRBV27; TRBD2 aligns across 8 bases. The CDR3 covers 15 residues. Germline-derived CDR1 and CDR2 are MNHEY and SMNVEV (reference sequence). V was pared by 6 bases and J by 7 bases, with 14 bases of the junction left unmatched. Written as DNA, the CDR3 is TGTGCCAGCAGCCGATTGAGAGCGGGAGATGGAGAGCAGTACTTC. It codes for CASSRLRAGDGEQYF.

This clone has only one observation. The J gene is TRBJ1-4, the V gene TRBV18, with TRBD1 matching 7 bases. CDR3 length: 14 residues. The ends lost 6 bases at V and 6 bases at J; junction bases unmatched: 7. Germline CDR1 is KGHSH and CDR2 is LQKENI. This CDR3 reads CASSPTGTDEKLFF. For the CDR3, the DNA is TGTGCCAGCTCCCCGACAGGGACGGATGAAAAACTGTTTTTT. The whole variable domain, filled in from reference TRBV18 and TRBJ1-4, reads NAGVMQNPRHLVRRRGQEARLRCSPMKGHSHVYWYRQLPEEGLKFMVYLQKENIIDESGMPKERFSAEFPKEGPSILRIQQVVRGDSAAYFCASSPTGTDEKLFFGSGTQLSVL.

The CDR3 reads CASSPLLGGSYEQYF. CDR3 nucleotide sequence: TGTGCCAGCAGTCCATTACTAGGTGGCTCCTACGAGCAGTACTTC. The chain has TRBV28 and TRBJ2-7, with D perhaps matching TRBD2 (5 bases). The length of the CDR3 is 15 residues. V was clipped by 5 bases and J by 0 bases, with 14 bases between them. Germline assignment: CDR1 MDHEN and CDR2 SYDVKM.

The sample holds one count of this clone. The V and J genes are TRBV9 and TRBJ2-6; 9 bases fit TRBD1. V was clipped by 4 bases and J by 1 base; unmatched bases: 9. The CDR3 runs to 18 residues. Germline CDR1 and CDR2: SGDLS and YYNGEE. As DNA, the CDR3 is TGTGCCAGCAGCCTCCGGGACAGGGTTGTTTCTGGGGCCAACGTCCTGACTTTC. Translated: CASSLRDRVVSGANVLTF.